These 32 T cell receptor beta chains came from one sample sequenced in a study of blood T cell repertoires in COVID-19. The method was immunoSEQ multiplex PCR; TCRdb's version includes in-frame clones alone and lacks a portion of them. The sample shows 210,000 or so clones, approximately 80% of them seen only once. The sequenced sample consisted of PBMCs or T cells enriched from blood (not recorded which). The source of these receptors is a woman between 50 and 59 years old with acute COVID-19.

The chain has TRBV5-1 and TRBJ2-5, with 11 positions matching TRBD1. Germline-derived CDR1 and CDR2 are SGHRS and YFSETQ. Trimming at V came to 0 bases and at J to 3 bases, leaving 7 bases not matched to a gene. This CDR3 comprises 17 residues. The CDR3 DNA reads as TGCGCCAGCAGCTTGGGACCGGGACAGGGGGTGAAAGAGACCCAGTACTTC. This gives the protein CASSLGPGQGVKETQYF.

The V call is TRBV4-1, the J call TRBJ2-1, with 12 bases lining up with TRBD2. J gave up 4 bases and V 3 bases, and 10 bases lay outside the gene matches. Germline CDR1 and CDR2: MGHRA and YSYEKL. This CDR3 is built from 18 residues. The CDR3 DNA reads TGCGCCAGCAGCCAGGGGCTAGCGGGAGGGTCACGGTACAATGAGCAGTTCTTC. Translating gives CASSQGLAGGSRYNEQFF.

The chain uses TRBV18 and TRBJ1-4; TRBD1 matches at 8 bases. The CDR3 is made up of 14 amino acids. J was trimmed by 3 bases and V by 4 bases; bases with no gene match: 1. The germline CDR1 and CDR2 sequences are KGHSH and LQKENI. The CDR3 DNA follows: TGTGCCAGCTCACTACAGGGGGCTAATGAAAAACTGTTTTTT. This codes for CASSLQGANEKLFF.

J is TRBJ1-1 and V is TRBV5-1, with D tentatively TRBD1 (6 bases). Germline V lookup: CDR1 SGHRS, CDR2 YFSETQ. The CDR3 loop spans 12 amino acids. V lost 5 bases and J lost 6, with 11 bases in between. The DNA for the CDR3 is TGCGCCAGCAGAAAGGACAGCCCTGAAGCTTTCTTT. It is translated as CASRKDSPEAFF.

This rearrangement joins TRBV12-3 or TRBV12-4 to TRBJ1-1, with D maybe TRBD1 (6 bases). The V gene lost 5 bases and the J gene lost 4 bases, with 8 bases spanning the gap. The CDR3 spans 12 residues. CDR3 nucleotide sequence: TGTGCCAGCAGTAAACAGGGCACTGAAGCTTTCTTT. Protein: CASSKQGTEAFF.

This chain connects TRBV5-8 to TRBJ1-2; TRBD1 matches 7 bases. The CDR3 is 14 amino acids. J was trimmed by 6 bases and V by 5 bases; bases with no gene match: 10. CDR1 is SGHTS and CDR2 is YDEGEE in the germline V gene. Written as DNA, the CDR3 is TGTGCCAGCAGTACAGGGGTCGGGTTACATGGCTACACCTTC. Translated, it gives CASSTGVGLHGYTF.

The CDR3 sequence: CASSQVPGASGSLSYNEQFF. For the CDR3, the DNA is TGCGCCAGCAGCCAAGTTCCCGGGGCTAGCGGGTCCCTCTCCTACAATGAGCAGTTCTTC. The gene calls are TRBV4-1 and TRBJ2-1, with 8 positions matching TRBD2. This CDR3 is built from 20 residues. Germline V CDR1 and CDR2: MGHRA, YSYEKL. The junction had 14 bases not matched to a gene; V was cut back by 1 base and J by 0 bases.

V usage is TRBV19 and J usage is TRBJ2-3; 7 bases fit TRBD2. This CDR3 region has 16 residues. Germline CDR1 and CDR2: LNHDA and SQIVND (reference sequence). V lost 1 base, J lost 10 bases, and 14 bases stayed unmatched. CDR3: CASSIGGIGLGTPQYF. CDR3 sequence (DNA): TGTGCCAGTAGTATAGGCGGAATCGGACTAGGAACTCCGCAGTATTTT.

V and J are TRBV5-5 and TRBJ2-1; 11 bases line up with TRBD1. This CDR3 is built from 15 residues. Germline V gives CDR1 SGHKS, CDR2 YYEKEE (reference sequence). V lost 4 bases and J lost 8; bases outside the gene matches: 8. The CDR3 loop is CASSLRDRGMDEQFF. The CDR3 nucleotides read TGTGCCAGCAGCCTCCGGGACAGGGGGATGGATGAGCAGTTCTTC.

The chain is built from TRBV5-1 and TRBJ1-4; 9 positions match TRBD1. J was trimmed by 7 bases and V by 4 bases; bases with no gene match: 8. The CDR3 spans 15 residues. Germline V lookup: CDR1 SGHRS, CDR2 YFSETQ. CDR3 in DNA: TGCGCCAGCAGCGGGGGACAGGGTATATCTGAAAAACTGTTTTTT. Amino acids: CASSGGQGISEKLFF. The full variable domain, completed using reference TRBV5-1 and TRBJ1-4, is KAGVTQTPRYLIKTRGQQVTLSCSPISGHRSVSWYQQTPGQGLQFLFEYFSETQRNKGNFPGRFSGRQFSNSRSEMNVSTLELGDSALYLCASSGGQGISEKLFFGSGTQLSVL.

The V and J genes are TRBV15 and TRBJ2-5; D gene unclear. The CDR3 extends over 13 amino acids. Trimming cost V 1 base and J 5 bases, with 8 bases left between them. CDR1 and CDR2 from the germline V gene are LNHNV and YYDKDF (reference sequence). The CDR3 DNA is TGTGCCACCAGCAGAGGTGTGAGTGAGACCCAGTACTTC. It codes for CATSRGVSETQYF.

Worth noting for this clone: Different DNA sequences within this sample yield the same CDR3. The rearrangement uses TRBV28 and TRBJ1-5; D remains unclear. Looked up from germline, CDR1 is MDHEN and CDR2 is SYDVKM. Trimming pared 2 bases from V and 2 bases from J, leaving 10 bases between. CDR3 length: 15 residues. The CDR3 bases are TGTGCCAGCAGTTTAGGAGGAGGAGGCAATCAGCCCCAGCATTTT. It encodes CASSLGGGGNQPQHF.

CDR3 region: CASSFPGTTPYEQYF. The CDR3, as DNA: TGTGCCAGCAGCTTCCCCGGGACTACCCCCTACGAGCAGTACTTC. The chain uses TRBV11-2 and TRBJ2-7; 7 nucleotides align to TRBD2. The V gene end was trimmed by 3 bases and the J gene end by 2 bases; junction bases not matched to a gene: 7. Germline CDR1 SGHAT, CDR2 FQNNGV. The CDR3 has 15 residues.

V is TRBV28 and J is TRBJ1-5; tentative D call: TRBD1 (6 bases). The CDR3 sequence is 16 residues long. CDR1 and CDR2 from the germline V gene are MDHEN and SYDVKM. The V end was cut by 2 bases, the J end by 2 bases, with 13 bases between. CDR3 nucleotide sequence: TGTGCCAGCAGTTTAAGGCAGGGGTCACGCAATCAGCCCCAGCATTTT. It translates to CASSLRQGSRNQPQHF.

The chain combines TRBV19 with TRBJ2-3; TRBD1 aligns across 10 bases. Germline V CDR1 and CDR2: LNHDA, SQIVND (reference sequence). The V and J ends lost 1 base and 0 bases, in that order; junction bases with no gene match: 1. The CDR3 spans 16 residues. The CDR3 bases are TGTGCCAGTAGTATAGGGGACAGGGGAAGCACAGATACGCAGTATTTT. It is translated as CASSIGDRGSTDTQYF. Drawing the rest from reference TRBV19 and TRBJ2-3, the complete variable domain is DGGITQSPKYLFRKEGQNVTLSCEQNLNHDAMYWYRQDPGQGLRLIYYSQIVNDFQKGDIAEGYSVSREKKESFPLTVTSAQKNPTAFYLCASSIGDRGSTDTQYFGPGTRLTVL.

The rearrangement links TRBV5-1 to TRBJ2-7; perhaps TRBD1 as D (5 bases). V was clipped by 1 base and J by 4 bases, with 12 bases between them. The CDR3 is 14 amino acids. From germline, CDR1 is SGHRS and CDR2 YFSETQ. The CDR3 nucleotides read TGCGCCAGCAGCTTGTCGACAGAAACATACGAGCAGTACTTC. Translated, it gives CASSLSTETYEQYF.

J is TRBJ1-2 and V is TRBV12-5; a possible D gene is TRBD1 (6 bases). V shed 0 bases and J shed 3 bases, with 14 bases lying between them. CDR3 length: 16 amino acids. Per germline, CDR1 LGHNT and CDR2 FRNRAP. CDR3 sequence reads: CASGLVLGGAHYGYTF. DNA for the CDR3: TGTGCTAGTGGTTTGGTATTAGGGGGGGCTCACTATGGCTACACCTTC.

The genes are TRBV5-5 and TRBJ1-3, with a possible D match to TRBD1 (5 bases). The CDR3 spans 15 residues. Germline assignment: CDR1 SGHKS and CDR2 YYEKEE (reference sequence). Trimming left V 1 base short and J 2 bases short, with 10 bases between. The CDR3 nucleotides read TGTGCCAGCAGCTTGTCACAGGTAGCTGGAAACACCATATATTTT. This codes for CASSLSQVAGNTIYF.

The genes are TRBV7-6 and TRBJ1-4; D ambiguous. CDR1 and CDR2 (germline): SGHVS, FNYEAQ. Trimming stripped 2 bases from V and 7 bases from J, with 14 bases between. The CDR3 sequence is 15 residues long. The CDR3 DNA sequence: TGTGCCAGCAGCTTAAACTCGGTGGGGAGTGAAAAACTGTTTTTT. Amino acid sequence: CASSLNSVGSEKLFF.

The chain couples TRBV7-9 to TRBJ2-6, with a possible D match to TRBD2 (5 bases). The ends were cut back, 5 bases at V and 0 bases at J, with 11 bases in the middle. Germline CDR1 SEHNR, CDR2 FQNEAQ (reference sequence). This CDR3 has 16 amino acids. DNA of the CDR3: TGTGCCAGCAGCCAAGGACTGCACTCTGGGGCCAACGTCCTGACTTTC. Encoded protein: CASSQGLHSGANVLTF.

The CDR3 reads CASEGTGSYEQYF. CDR3 nucleotide sequence: TGTGCCAGCGAGGGGACAGGATCCTACGAGCAGTACTTC. The V gene is TRBV21-1, the J gene TRBJ2-7; whether TRBD1, the table's D call, matches the DNA was not checked. TRBV21-1 is given as a pseudogene. There are 13 residues in the CDR3.

This chain connects TRBV7-2 to TRBJ2-3; 8 bases map to TRBD2. CDR1 is SGHTA and CDR2 is FQGNSA in the germline V gene. V trimming: 4 bases; J trimming: 4 bases; junction bases outside the gene matches: 4. The CDR3 loop spans 14 amino acids. Written as DNA, the CDR3 is TGTGCCAGCAGCTCCCGAGCGGGAGCAGATACGCAGTATTTT. It translates to CASSSRAGADTQYF.

The gene calls are TRBV15 and TRBJ2-7, with D hard to call. Germline assignment: CDR1 LNHNV and CDR2 YYDKDF (reference sequence). This CDR3 contains 12 residues. V dropped 8 bases and J dropped 2 bases, with 10 bases sitting between them. The CDR3, as DNA: TGTGCCACCCCCAGAACTACCTACGAGCAGTACTTC. Protein sequence: CATPRTTYEQYF.

CDR3 DNA sequence: TGTGCCAGCAGCTTGGGGTCTAGCGGGCGAGCTTACGAGCAGTACTTC. Protein: CASSLGSSGRAYEQYF. The V call is TRBV5-4, the J call TRBJ2-7, with TRBD2 matching over 8 bases. CDR3 length: 16 amino acids. Germline V gives CDR1 SGHNT, CDR2 YYREEE (reference sequence). Unmatched junction bases numbered 9, after V lost 0 bases and J lost 4 bases. Based on the CDR3 plus reference TRBV5-4 and TRBJ2-7, the full variable domain is ETGVTQSPTHLIKTRGQQVTLRCSSQSGHNTVSWYQQALGQGPQFIFQYYREEENGRGNFPPRFSGLQFPNYSSELNVNALELDDSALYLCASSLGSSGRAYEQYFGPGTRLTVT.

The chain has TRBV27 and TRBJ1-2; tentatively, D is TRBD1 (5 bases). The germline gives CDR1 MNHEY, CDR2 SMNVEV (reference sequence). Trimming took off 6 bases at V and 1 base at J, with 12 bases between the two ends. The CDR3 is 14 amino acids. CDR3 in amino acids: CASSLAGNNYGYTF. CDR3 nucleotide sequence: TGTGCCAGCAGCTTGGCAGGGAATAACTATGGCTACACCTTC.

This clone was seen once. The V call is TRBV19, the J call TRBJ1-2; 8 bases match TRBD1. Looked up from germline, CDR1 is LNHDA and CDR2 is SQIVND (reference sequence). The CDR3 covers 14 residues. The V gene end was trimmed by 3 bases and the J gene end by 8 bases; junction bases not matched to a gene: 8. The CDR3 loop is CASSIPRGLGGYTF. The CDR3 DNA reads as TGTGCCAGTAGTATCCCCAGGGGGCTAGGAGGCTACACCTTC.

This rearrangement joins TRBV3-1 (or the pseudogene TRBV3-2) to TRBJ1-1; D might be TRBD1 (5 bases). Germline V lookup: CDR1 LGHDT, CDR2 YNNKEL (reference sequence). V was shortened by 0 bases and J by 4 bases, with 9 bases between the two germline ends. This CDR3 has 14 residues. CDR3 in amino acids: CASSQDGAITEAFF. The CDR3 bases are TGTGCCAGCAGCCAAGATGGGGCAATCACTGAAGCTTTCTTT.

The chain combines TRBV24-1 with TRBJ2-5; TRBD1 matches 7 bases. Per the germline V gene, CDR1 is KGHDR and CDR2 is SFDVKD. The J segment lost 1 base and the V segment lost 1 base, leaving 8 bases of the junction unmatched. This CDR3 region has 17 residues. The CDR3 DNA sequence: TGTGCCACCAGTGATTTAGGGGGCGGGCCTACCCAAGAGACCCAGTACTTC. Translation gives CATSDLGGGPTQETQYF.

V and J are TRBV5-1 and TRBJ1-1; 7 nucleotides line up with TRBD1. Trimming took 6 bases from V and 4 from J; bases not matched to a gene: 9. The CDR3 runs 14 residues. Germline lookup yields CDR1 SGHRS and CDR2 YFSETQ. CDR3 coding DNA: TGCGCCAGCAACCCGGGACAGCCCACCACTGAAGCTTTCTTT. Residues: CASNPGQPTTEAFF.

This clone was counted only a few times. V usage is TRBV27 and J usage is TRBJ1-2; TRBD1 aligns across 9 bases. CDR3 length equals 14 residues. Germline lookup yields CDR1 MNHEY and CDR2 SMNVEV (reference sequence). The trim removed 5 bases at V and 8 bases at J, leaving 9 bases unmatched. CDR3 sequence: CASSGEQGAAGYTF. The CDR3 coding sequence is TGTGCCAGCAGTGGGGAACAGGGGGCCGCCGGCTACACCTTC.

This rearrangement joins TRBV30 to TRBJ1-5; D is unresolved. This CDR3 comprises 14 residues. CDR1 and CDR2 from the germline V gene are GTSNPN and SVGIG (reference sequence). V lost 3 bases, J lost 6 bases, and 15 bases lay in between. CDR3 sequence reads: CAWSAGSLSQPQHF. CDR3 DNA sequence: TGTGCCTGGAGCGCCGGGTCCTTGTCTCAGCCCCAGCATTTT.

The chain has TRBV19 and TRBJ1-1, with D maybe TRBD1 (6 bases). This CDR3 contains 14 residues. V gave up 6 bases and J gave up 3 bases, with 14 bases separating them. Germline CDR1 and CDR2: LNHDA and SQIVND (reference sequence). As DNA, the CDR3 is TGTGCCAGTAGCAACAGGGAATCGTACACTGAAGCTTTCTTT. Encoded protein: CASSNRESYTEAFF.